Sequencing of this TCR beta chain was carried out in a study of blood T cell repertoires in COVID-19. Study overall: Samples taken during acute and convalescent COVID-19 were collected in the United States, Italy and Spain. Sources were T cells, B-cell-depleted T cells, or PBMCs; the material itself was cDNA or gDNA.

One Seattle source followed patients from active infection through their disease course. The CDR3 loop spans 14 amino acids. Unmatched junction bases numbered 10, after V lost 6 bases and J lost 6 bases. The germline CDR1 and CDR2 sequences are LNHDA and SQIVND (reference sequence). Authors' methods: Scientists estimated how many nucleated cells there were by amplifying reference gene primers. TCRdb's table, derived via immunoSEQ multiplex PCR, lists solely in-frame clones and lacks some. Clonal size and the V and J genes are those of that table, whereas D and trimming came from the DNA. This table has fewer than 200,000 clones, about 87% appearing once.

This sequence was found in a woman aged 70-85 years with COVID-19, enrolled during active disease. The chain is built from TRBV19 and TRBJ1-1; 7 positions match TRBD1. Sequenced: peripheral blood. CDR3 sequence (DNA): TGTGCCAGTAGCAATGACAGGGCTAGGCCTGAAGCTTTCTTT. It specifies CASSNDRARPEAFF. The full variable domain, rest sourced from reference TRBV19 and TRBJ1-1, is DGGITQSPKYLFRKEGQNVTLSCEQNLNHDAMYWYRQDPGQGLRLIYYSQIVNDFQKGDIAEGYSVSREKKESFPLTVTSAQKNPTAFYLCASSNDRARPEAFFGQGTRLTVV.